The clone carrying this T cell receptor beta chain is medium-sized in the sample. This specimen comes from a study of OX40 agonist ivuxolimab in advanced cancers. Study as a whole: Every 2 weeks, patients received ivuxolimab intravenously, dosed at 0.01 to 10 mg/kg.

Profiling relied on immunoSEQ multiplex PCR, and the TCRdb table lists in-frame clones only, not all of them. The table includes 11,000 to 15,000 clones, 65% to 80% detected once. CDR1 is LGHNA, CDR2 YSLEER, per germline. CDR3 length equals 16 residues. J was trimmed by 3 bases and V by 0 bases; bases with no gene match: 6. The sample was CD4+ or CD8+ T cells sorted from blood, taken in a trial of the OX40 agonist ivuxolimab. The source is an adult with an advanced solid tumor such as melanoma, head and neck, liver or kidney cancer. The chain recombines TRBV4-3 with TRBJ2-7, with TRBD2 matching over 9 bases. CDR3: CASSQDQGSGSYEQYF. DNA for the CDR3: TGCGCCAGCAGCCAAGATCAAGGTAGCGGGAGCTACGAGCAGTACTTC.